A single T cell receptor beta chain is shown here with its context. This entry is derived from a study of early T cells in non-severe SARS-CoV-2 infection. Researchers attached unique molecular identifiers to individual cDNA molecules. MiXCR was run by TCRdb on the 5' RACE reads, yielding one entry per CDR3 protein. The top ten clones hold about 14% of a sample with some 67,000 distinct CDR3 sequences, around 15% of them seen once. V shed 4 bases and J shed 0 bases, with 19 bases lying between them. Germline CDR1 SGHVS, CDR2 FQNEAQ. This CDR3 is built from 18 residues. Sequencing was done on a sample of whole blood. This TCR was recovered from an adult who was a healthcare worker with PCR-confirmed SARS-CoV-2 infection or an uninfected control (not recorded which). The chain carries TRBV7-8 and TRBJ1-3, with D tentatively TRBD1 (5 bases). Here the CDR3 DNA reads TGTGCCAGCAGCTATACGGGACTCTCGGCCTTCTCTGGAAACACCATATATTTT. It is translated as CASSYTGLSAFSGNTIYF.